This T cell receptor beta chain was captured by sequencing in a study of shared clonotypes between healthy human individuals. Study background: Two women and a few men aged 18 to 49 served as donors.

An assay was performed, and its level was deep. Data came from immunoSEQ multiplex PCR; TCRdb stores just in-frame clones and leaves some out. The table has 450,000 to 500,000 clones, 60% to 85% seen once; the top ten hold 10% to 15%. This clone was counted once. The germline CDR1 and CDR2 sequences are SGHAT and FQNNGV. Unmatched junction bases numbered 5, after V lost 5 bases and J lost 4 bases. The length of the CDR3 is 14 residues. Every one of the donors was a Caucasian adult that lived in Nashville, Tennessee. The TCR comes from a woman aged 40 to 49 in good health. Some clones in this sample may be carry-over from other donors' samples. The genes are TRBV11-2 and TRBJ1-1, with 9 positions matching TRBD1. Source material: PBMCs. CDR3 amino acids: CASSTDRGRTEAFF. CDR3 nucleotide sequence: TGTGCCAGCAGCACGGACAGGGGCCGCACTGAAGCTTTCTTT.